The source of this TCR beta chain is a study of beta chain features in type 1 diabetes. CDR3 length: 17 amino acids. CDR1 and CDR2 (germline): SGHVS, FQNEAQ. Trimming pared 0 bases from V and 4 bases from J, leaving 15 bases between. Every bit of the isolated RNA underwent reverse transcription, so sequencing read expressed TCRB transcripts. Method: immunoSEQ multiplex PCR; TCRdb's copy keeps in-frame clones and lacks some. The sample lists about 320,000 clones; about 15% were seen once. The sample comprised central memory CD4+ T cells from blood. The receptor was isolated from a young man in good health. The genes are TRBV7-8 and TRBJ2-2; weak D call: TRBD2 (6 bases). The CDR3 reads CASSLAAGMRGTGELFF. In DNA form, the CDR3 reads TGTGCCAGCAGCTTAGCGGCGGGAATGCGTGGCACCGGGGAGCTGTTTTTT.